This section outlines one TCR beta chain sequence together with its context. Only in-frame clones appear in the TCRdb table, and some are missing; sequencing was by immunoSEQ multiplex PCR. Of about 610,000 clones detected, approximately 90% appear once; the ten largest clones hold approximately 0.01%. This CDR3 is built from 15 residues. J lost 7 bases, V lost 0 bases, and 12 bases had no gene match. The V gene's germline CDR1 is SQVTM and CDR2 ANQGSEA. The data derive from a study of shared T cell receptors in the human thymus. This sample was also put to use in a study of human thymus T cells. As that study records: The people who donated were healthy Finnish babies having corrective surgery for congenital heart defects.

This chain links TRBV29-1 with TRBJ2-7; 7 nucleotides line up with TRBD2. This sequence was found in a boy younger than two with a congenital heart defect. The sequenced sample consisted of thymocytes. In nucleotides, the CDR3 is TGCAGCGTTGAAGACCTGGAGCGGGGTTTTGTGGAGCAGTACTTC. Translated: CSVEDLERGFVEQYF.